The 22 T cell receptor beta chains below were found in one sample sequenced in a study of cytomegalovirus exposure and HLA in healthy donors (TCRdb year 2017). The method behind the library was the immunoSEQ multiplex PCR assay. A mixture of 60 forward primers for TCR Vbeta segments and 13 reverse primers for TCR Jbeta segments was used in the multiplex PCR. In its TCRdb copy, this immuneACCESS table keeps in-frame sequences only and misses some clones. Where compared with another copy, unresolved V genes explain less than half of these, and the others have no known cause. Across this sample there are 200,000 to 250,000 clones, with 80% to 85% seen only once. In total, the top ten clones hold about 0.77% of the sample. Sequencing input: PBMCs. Every receptor here comes from a boy younger than 10 in good health and CMV-seronegative.

This clone was counted a single time. The chain employs TRBV19 and TRBJ1-1, with TRBD1 as a possible D gene (5 bases). With 5 bases removed from V and 7 bases from J, the gap between germline ends came to 11 bases. The germline gives CDR1 LNHDA, CDR2 SQIVND (reference sequence). The CDR3 covers 12 residues. The CDR3 nucleotides are TGTGCCAGTAGTTTTACAGGACGTGAAGCTTTCTTT. It specifies CASSFTGREAFF.

The chain links TRBV6-4 to TRBJ2-3; 8 bases agree with TRBD2. The germline V gene encodes CDR1 MRHNA and CDR2 SNTAGT. This CDR3 is built from 15 residues. Trimming took 0 bases from V and 1 from J; bases not matched to a gene: 0. The CDR3: CASSDSSGGTDTQYF. CDR3 sequence (DNA): TGTGCCAGCAGTGACTCTAGCGGGGGCACAGATACGCAGTATTTT.

The genes are TRBV7-2 and TRBJ2-1; TRBD2 matches at 13 bases. Germline values: CDR1 SGHTA, CDR2 FQGNSA. CDR3 length: 16 residues. J gave up 5 bases and V 7 bases, and 8 bases lay outside the gene matches. CDR3: CASTGPGLAGDNEQFF. For the CDR3, the DNA is TGTGCCAGCACCGGGCCCGGACTAGCGGGAGACAATGAGCAGTTCTTC.

CDR3 sequence (DNA): TGTGCCAGCAGCTTAGCCGGTTCTGAAAAACTGTTTTTT. This translates into CASSLAGSEKLFF. V usage is TRBV7-2 and J usage is TRBJ1-4; D is unclear. Germline V gives CDR1 SGHTA, CDR2 FQGNSA. The CDR3 extends over 13 amino acids. V was shortened by 0 bases and J by 7 bases, with 6 bases between the two germline ends.

The chain combines TRBV5-1 with TRBJ1-6; the D gene is possibly TRBD1 (6 bases). Germline V gives CDR1 SGHRS, CDR2 YFSETQ. The CDR3 loop spans 15 amino acids. Trimming shortened V by 0 bases and J by 10 bases, and 14 bases separated the two germline ends. DNA for the CDR3: TGCGCCAGCAGCTTGGAGCAGGGGACGGACTCACCCCTCCACTTT. Amino acid sequence: CASSLEQGTDSPLHF.

Note on this clone: At one end the junction does not follow the germline gene, possibly because of a read error. The chain employs TRBV30 and TRBJ1-2; 8 bases line up with TRBD1. Germline CDR1 is GTSNPN and CDR2 is SVGIG (reference sequence). The CDR3 has 12 residues. The DNA for the CDR3 is TGTGCCTGCCGGACAGGGAACTTTGGCTACACCTTC. It translates to CACRTGNFGYTF.

This sequence joins TRBV27 and TRBJ2-1, with 7 nucleotides matching TRBD2. The V segment lost 0 bases and the J segment 5 bases; nucleotides outside the gene matches: 7. From germline, CDR1 is MNHEY and CDR2 SMNVEV (reference sequence). This CDR3 has 16 residues. The CDR3 DNA reads TGTGCCAGCAGTTTATCAGCCAGCGGGGTGGACAATGAGCAGTTCTTC. It codes for CASSLSASGVDNEQFF.

Here the CDR3 reads CASRLRGSAGNTIYF. The CDR3 coding sequence is TGTGCCAGCCGTCTCCGTGGCAGCGCTGGAAACACCATATATTTT. V and J are TRBV7-2 and TRBJ1-3; D is undetermined. V dropped 8 bases and J dropped 2 bases, with 16 bases sitting between them. The V gene's germline CDR1 is SGHTA and CDR2 FQGNSA. The CDR3 sequence is 15 residues long.

This sequence joins TRBV4-1 and TRBJ1-2, with 9 bases fitting TRBD1. V was clipped by 0 bases and J by 3 bases; unmatched bases: 11. The CDR3 runs to 18 residues. CDR1 and CDR2 from the germline V gene are MGHRA and YSYEKL. CDR3 amino acids: CASSQDHYGTGRDYGYTF. The CDR3 nucleotides are TGCGCCAGCAGCCAAGATCATTACGGGACAGGGCGCGACTATGGCTACACCTTC.

CDR3 coding DNA: TGTGCCAGCAGCTTATCAGGGGGCGGGGAGCTGTTTTTT. As protein: CASSLSGGGELFF. The chain has TRBV7-6 and TRBJ2-2; 7 bases match TRBD1. CDR3 length: 13 residues. CDR1 and CDR2 (germline): SGHVS, FNYEAQ. V was pared by 2 bases and J by 7 bases, with 1 base of the junction left unmatched.

The sample holds one count of this clone. The V gene is TRBV5-1, the J gene TRBJ2-5; a possible D gene is TRBD1 (6 bases). Trimming removed 0 bases at V and 0 bases at J, with 12 bases between. CDR1 is SGHRS, CDR2 YFSETQ, per germline. This CDR3 has 16 residues. The CDR3 reads CASSLAVQGYQETQYF. The CDR3 DNA reads as TGCGCCAGCAGCTTGGCCGTGCAGGGGTACCAAGAGACCCAGTACTTC.

This clone was observed a handful of times. This chain connects TRBV15 to TRBJ2-5, with 7 bases aligning to TRBD1. CDR3 length equals 15 residues. The trim removed 3 bases at V and 7 bases at J, leaving 11 bases unmatched. CDR1 is LNHNV, CDR2 YYDKDF, per germline (reference sequence). The CDR3 loop reads CATSSTRGRQGTQYF. The DNA of the CDR3 is TGTGCCACCAGCAGCACTCGGGGCAGACAGGGGACCCAGTACTTC.

The rearrangement uses TRBV12-2 and TRBJ2-3; the D call in the table, TRBD2, was not verified against the DNA. TRBV12-2 is classified as a pseudogene. The CDR3 is 17 amino acids. In DNA, the CDR3 is TGTGCAAGTCGCTTTCTACGGTTCCGAAAATACACAGATACGCAGTATTTT. Encoded protein: CASRFLRFRKYTDTQYF.

The chain links TRBV6-5 to TRBJ2-2, with 7 bases identical to TRBD1. V lost 7 bases to trimming and J lost 5 bases; unmatched junction nucleotides: 1. This CDR3 contains 12 residues. Per germline, CDR1 MNHEY and CDR2 SVGAGI. This chain's CDR3 is CASTRGTGELFF. The CDR3 DNA follows: TGTGCCAGCACCAGGGGGACCGGGGAGCTGTTTTTT.

The chain joins TRBV10-3 to TRBJ1-1, with 7 bases identical to TRBD1. This CDR3 is built from 13 residues. CDR1 and CDR2 from the germline V gene are ENHRY and SYGVKD. The J segment lost 3 bases and the V segment lost 3 bases, leaving 1 base of the junction unmatched. The CDR3 sequence: CAISDRGDTEAFF. The CDR3, as DNA: TGTGCCATCAGTGACAGGGGGGACACTGAAGCTTTCTTT.

This chain links TRBV6-5 with TRBJ2-3; TRBD1 might be the D (5 bases). The CDR3 is 15 residues long. The V end lost 6 bases, the J end lost 2 bases, and 15 bases lay between the germline ends. CDR1 and CDR2 from the germline V gene are MNHEY and SVGAGI. CDR3 residues: CASSPSRVPTDTQYF. CDR3 sequence (DNA): TGTGCCAGCAGCCCGAGCAGGGTCCCCACAGATACGCAGTATTTT.

This chain links TRBV5-4 with TRBJ2-1; unclear D gene. Germline V gene lookup returns CDR1 SGHNT and CDR2 YYREEE (reference sequence). This CDR3 spans 11 amino acids. V was trimmed by 3 bases and J by 10 bases, leaving 8 bases between them. The CDR3 DNA reads as TGTGCCAGCAGCTCAAGTCAGGAGCAGTTCTTC. It encodes CASSSSQEQFF.

J is TRBJ2-5 and V is TRBV27; the match to TRBD1 covers 11 bases. Germline V lookup: CDR1 MNHEY, CDR2 SMNVEV (reference sequence). V gave up 5 bases and J gave up 4 bases; unmatched junction bases: 3. This CDR3 is built from 14 residues. CDR3 region: CASSRDRGGETQYF. The CDR3 DNA is TGTGCCAGCAGTCGGGACAGGGGGGGAGAGACCCAGTACTTC.

This clone was observed once. The V and J genes are TRBV13 and TRBJ2-5, with D possibly matching TRBD2 (5 bases). The CDR3 covers 14 residues. Germline V gives CDR1 PRHDT, CDR2 FYEKMQ (reference sequence). Trimming removed 3 bases from V and 2 bases from J, with 10 bases in between. The CDR3 is CASSFFGEQETQYF. The CDR3 nucleotides are TGTGCCAGCAGCTTTTTCGGGGAGCAAGAGACCCAGTACTTC.

CDR3 amino acids: CASSPERGIYGYTF. For the CDR3, the DNA is TGCGCCAGCAGCCCTGAACGAGGGATATATGGCTACACCTTC. The gene calls are TRBV5-1 and TRBJ1-2, with D hard to call. Germline assignment: CDR1 SGHRS and CDR2 YFSETQ. The CDR3 loop spans 14 amino acids. With 4 bases removed from V and 5 bases from J, the gap between germline ends came to 15 bases. The full variable domain, in which reference TRBV5-1 and TRBJ1-2 provide the parts outside the CDR3, is KAGVTQTPRYLIKTRGQQVTLSCSPISGHRSVSWYQQTPGQGLQFLFEYFSETQRNKGNFPGRFSGRQFSNSRSEMNVSTLELGDSALYLCASSPERGIYGYTFGSGTRLTVV.

The chain employs TRBV23-1 and TRBJ2-1; 9 bases agree with TRBD2. Being an ORF, TRBV23-1 has a function that is uncertain. The CDR3 is 16 amino acids. V lost 4 bases and J lost 3; bases outside the gene matches: 7. CDR3 sequence reads: CASSPPLAGYYNEQFF. The CDR3, as DNA: TGCGCCAGCAGTCCCCCGCTAGCGGGGTACTACAATGAGCAGTTCTTC.

Regarding this clone: The same CDR3 is also encoded by other DNA sequences in this sample. This chain connects TRBV30 to TRBJ1-5; D call uncertain. The ends were cut back, 1 base at V and 4 bases at J, with 8 bases in the middle. The CDR3 runs 13 residues. Per germline, CDR1 GTSNPN and CDR2 SVGIG (reference sequence). Here the CDR3 DNA reads TGTGCCTGGAGTGGCACGGGGAATCAGCCCCAGCATTTT. Translated: CAWSGTGNQPQHF.